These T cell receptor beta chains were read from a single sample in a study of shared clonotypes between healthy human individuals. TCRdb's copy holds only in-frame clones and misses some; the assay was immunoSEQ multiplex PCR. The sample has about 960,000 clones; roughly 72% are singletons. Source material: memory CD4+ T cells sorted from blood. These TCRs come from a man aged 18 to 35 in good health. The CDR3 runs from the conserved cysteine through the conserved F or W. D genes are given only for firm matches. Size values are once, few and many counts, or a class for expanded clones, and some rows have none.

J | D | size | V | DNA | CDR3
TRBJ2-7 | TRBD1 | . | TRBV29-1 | TGCAGCGTTGTCCAGGGGGCAAGCTCCTACGAGCAGTACTTC | CSVVQGASSYEQYF
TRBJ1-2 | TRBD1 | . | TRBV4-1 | TGCGCCAGCAGCCCGAGACACGGACAGGCGGATTATGGCTACACCTTC | CASSPRHGQADYGYTF
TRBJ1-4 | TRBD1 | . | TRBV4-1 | TGCGCCAGCAGCCGCGGGACAGCAACTAATGAAAAACTGTTTTTT | CASSRGTATNEKLFF
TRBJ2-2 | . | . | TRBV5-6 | TGTGCCAGCAGCTTGCTGGAAGCGAACACCGGGGAGCTGTTTTTT | CASSLLEANTGELFF
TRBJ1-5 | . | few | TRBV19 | TGTGCCAGTAGTTTCCCTCAGGGTCAGCCCCAGCATTTT | CASSFPQGQPQHF
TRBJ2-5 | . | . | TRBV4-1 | TGCGCCAGCAGCCATCCCGGGGAAGAAGTGAAGACCCAGTACTTC | CASSHPGEEVKTQYF
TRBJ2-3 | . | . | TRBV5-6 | TGTGCCAGCAGCTTGGCGGGGCCCATAACAGATACGCAGTATTTT | CASSLAGPITDTQYF
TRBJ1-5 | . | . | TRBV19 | TGTGCCAGTAGCGGACGGGCCGAGGGGAGCAATCAGCCCCAGCATTTT | CASSGRAEGSNQPQHF
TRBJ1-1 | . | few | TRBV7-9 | TGTGCCAGCAGCTTCGCAGGGCTTCCTGAAGCTTTCTTT | CASSFAGLPEAFF
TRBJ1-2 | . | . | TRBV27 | TGTGCCAGCGCAAAGCCGGGATATGGCTACACCTTC | CASAKPGYGYTF
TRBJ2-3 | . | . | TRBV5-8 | TGTGCCAGCAGCTTGGATCGCAGGGAACCGACTGATTGG | CASSLDRREPTDW
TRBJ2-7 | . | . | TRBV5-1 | TGCGCCAGCAGCTTGGTCGGCCAGGGGAACGAGCAGTACTTC | CASSLVGQGNEQYF
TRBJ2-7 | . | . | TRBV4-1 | TGCGCCAGCAGCCAAGAGGACCTAGCGTCCAACGAGCAGTACTTC | CASSQEDLASNEQYF
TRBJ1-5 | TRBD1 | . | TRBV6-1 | TGTGCCAGCAGTGAACAGGGGGAGCAGCCCCAGCATTTT | CASSEQGEQPQHF
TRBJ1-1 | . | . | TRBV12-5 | TGTGCTAGTGGTTTGGGAGCGAACACTGAAGCTTTCTTT | CASGLGANTEAFF
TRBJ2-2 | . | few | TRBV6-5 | TGTGCCAGCAGTTACAAAACCACCGGGGAGCTGTTTTTT | CASSYKTTGELFF
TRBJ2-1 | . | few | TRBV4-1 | TGCGCCAGCAGCCAAGATCAAACGACAGCCTTTAGCACGTTCTTC | CASSQDQTTAFSTFF
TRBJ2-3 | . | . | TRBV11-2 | TGTGCCAGCAGCTTATTTCGGGGGACCATAGACACTAGCACAGATACGCAGTATTTT | CASSLFRGTIDTSTDTQYF
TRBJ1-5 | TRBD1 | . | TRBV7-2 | TGTGCCAGCAGCTTGACAGGGGGCGATGGCAATCAGCCCCAGCATTTT | CASSLTGGDGNQPQHF
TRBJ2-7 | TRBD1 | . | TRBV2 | TGTGCCAGCAGAAAGGGACAGGTGGCCTACGAGCAGTACTTC | CASRKGQVAYEQYF
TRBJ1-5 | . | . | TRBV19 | TGTGCCAGTAGTATATTGGGGGCAAGAAATCAGCCCCAGCATTTT | CASSILGARNQPQHF
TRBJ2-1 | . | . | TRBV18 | TGTGCCAGCTCACCAGGTAAAGTGATATTTGATGAGCAGTTCTTC | CASSPGKVIFDEQFF
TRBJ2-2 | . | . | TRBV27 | TGTGCCAGCAGTTCATACAGGGCTCTTAACACCGGGGAGCTGTTTTTT | CASSSYRALNTGELFF
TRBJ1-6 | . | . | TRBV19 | TGTGCCAGTAGTCCGCGGGACGCCGTGGACTTACTATCGGCCCACTTT | CASSPRDAVDLLSAHF
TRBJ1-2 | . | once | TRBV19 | TGTGCCAGTAGTATACCGCAGGGCCGAGGCTACACCTTC | CASSIPQGRGYTF
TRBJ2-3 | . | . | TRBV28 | TGTGCCAGCAGCACTAAAGGGACAGATACGCAGTATTTT | CASSTKGTDTQYF
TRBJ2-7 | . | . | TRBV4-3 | TGCGCCAGCAGCCAAGAACTTGGTTCGGAAGGTGCAGCCTACGAGCAGTACTTC | CASSQELGSEGAAYEQYF
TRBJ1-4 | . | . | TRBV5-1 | TGCGCCAGCAGCTTAGGGCAGACCCAGTCTGGACTGTTTTTT | CASSLGQTQSGLFF
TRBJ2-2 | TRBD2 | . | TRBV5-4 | TGTGCCAGCAGGACTAGCGGGGGAACTCACACCGGGGAGCTGTTTTTT | CASRTSGGTHTGELFF
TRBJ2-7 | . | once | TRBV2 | TGTGCCAGCAGCACGGGGCCCCCAACCTACGAGCAGTACTTC | CASSTGPPTYEQYF
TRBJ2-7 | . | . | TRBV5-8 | TGTGCCAGCAGACAAAGCGGAGCCTACGAGCAGTACTTC | CASRQSGAYEQYF
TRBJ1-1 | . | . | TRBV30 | TGTGCCTGGAGTCACCCGAACACTGAAGCTTTCTTT | CAWSHPNTEAFF
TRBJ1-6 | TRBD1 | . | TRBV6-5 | TGTGCCAGCAGTTACGATGACAGGGGTTATTCACCCCTCCACTTT | CASSYDDRGYSPLHF
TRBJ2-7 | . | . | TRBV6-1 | TGTGCCAGCAGTGAGGAAGGACCGCGGAGCTTGCAGTACTTC | CASSEEGPRSLQYF
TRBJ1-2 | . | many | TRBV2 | TGTGCCAGCAGTGAAGGGCTAATCTATGGCTACACCTTC | CASSEGLIYGYTF
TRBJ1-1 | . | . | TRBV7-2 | TGTGCCAGCAGCTTCAGTGGATCACGGAATGAAGCTTTCTTT | CASSFSGSRNEAFF
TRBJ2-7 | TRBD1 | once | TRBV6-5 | TGTGCCAGCACTCGGACAGGGAAATCCTACGAGCAGTACTTC | CASTRTGKSYEQYF
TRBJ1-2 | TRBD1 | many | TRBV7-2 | TGTGCCAGCAGCTTAACAGGGGCCGCTGGCTACACCTTC | CASSLTGAAGYTF
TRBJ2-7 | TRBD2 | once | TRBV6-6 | TGTGCCAGCCAGTCGGGGGGACTGCCCTACGAGCAGTACTTC | CASQSGGLPYEQYF
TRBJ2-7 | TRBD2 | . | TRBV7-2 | TGTGCCAGCAGCTCCGGACTAGCGGGAGGCGAGCAGTACTTC | CASSSGLAGGEQYF
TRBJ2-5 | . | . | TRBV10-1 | TGCGCCAGCAGTGATGGGTCTAAATGGGAGACCCAGTACTTC | CASSDGSKWETQYF
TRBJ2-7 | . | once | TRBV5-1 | TGCGCCAGCAGCTTGAGGCCTCAGACCCCCGAGCAGTACTTC | CASSLRPQTPEQYF
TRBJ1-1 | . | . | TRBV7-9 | TGTGCCAGCAGCTTAGGACGGGGGATCACTGAAGCTTTCTTT | CASSLGRGITEAFF
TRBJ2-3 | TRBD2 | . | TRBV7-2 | TGTGCCAGCAGCAGACCTAGCGGGAAGAGCACAGATACGCAGTATTTT | CASSRPSGKSTDTQYF
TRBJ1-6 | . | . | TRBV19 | TGTGCCAGTAGAAACAGGGAGTCACCCCTCCACTTT | CASRNRESPLHF